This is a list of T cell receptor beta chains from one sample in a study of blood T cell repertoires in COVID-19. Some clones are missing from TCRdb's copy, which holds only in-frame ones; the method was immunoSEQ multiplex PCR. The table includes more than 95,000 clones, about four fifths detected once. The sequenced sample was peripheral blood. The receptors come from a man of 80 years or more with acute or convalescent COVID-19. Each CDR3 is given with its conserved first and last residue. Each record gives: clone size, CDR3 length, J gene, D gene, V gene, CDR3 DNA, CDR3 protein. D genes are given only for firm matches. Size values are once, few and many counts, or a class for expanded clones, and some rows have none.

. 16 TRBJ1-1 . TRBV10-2 TGCGCCAGCAGTAATCATCAGGGACAAGGGAACACTGAAGCTTTCTTT CASSNHQGQGNTEAFF
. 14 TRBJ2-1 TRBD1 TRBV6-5 TGTGCCACCCGTCGGGACAGGGGTTTCAATGAGCAGTTCTTC CATRRDRGFNEQFF
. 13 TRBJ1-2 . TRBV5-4 TGTGCCAGCAGGAGGACATCGAACTATGGCTACACCTTC CASRRTSNYGYTF
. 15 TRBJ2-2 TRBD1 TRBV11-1 TGTGCCAGCAGTCCGGGACAGGGATACACCGGGGAGCTGTTTTTT CASSPGQGYTGELFF
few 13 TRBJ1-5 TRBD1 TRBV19 TGTGCCAGTAGCCAACAGGGGGCTCAGCCCCAGCATTTT CASSQQGAQPQHF
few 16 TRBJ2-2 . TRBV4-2 TGTGCCAGCAGCCAAGAGAGGAATACAAACACCGGGGAGCTGTTTTTT CASSQERNTNTGELFF
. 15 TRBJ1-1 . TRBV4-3 TGCGCCAGCAGCCAAACTACCATACCCTCCACTGAAGCTTTCTTT CASSQTTIPSTEAFF
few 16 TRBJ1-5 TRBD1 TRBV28 TGTGCCAGCAGCCCCCACAGGGGAAGGAGCAATCAGCCCCAGCATTTT CASSPHRGRSNQPQHF
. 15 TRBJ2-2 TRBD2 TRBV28 TGTGCCAGCAGTCAGGGAGGGCTGAACACCGGGGAGCTGTTTTTT CASSQGGLNTGELFF
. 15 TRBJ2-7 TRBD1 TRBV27 TGTGCCAGCAGTATCTGGGGACAGGGGAACCACGAGCAGTACTTC CASSIWGQGNHEQYF
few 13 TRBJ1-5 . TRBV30 TGTGCCTGGAGCTCGGGACAAAATCAGCCCCAGCATTTT CAWSSGQNQPQHF
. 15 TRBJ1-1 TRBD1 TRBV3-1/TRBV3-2 TGTGCCAGCAGCCAAGGACAGGGCGCGCACACTGAAGCTTTCTTT CASSQGQGAHTEAFF
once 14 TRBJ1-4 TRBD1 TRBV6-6 TGTGCCAGCAGGACCCGGGACAGGGTTGAAAAACTGTTTTTT CASRTRDRVEKLFF
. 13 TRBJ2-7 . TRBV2 TGTGCCAGCAGTGCCACGATGCGCTACGAGCAGTACTTC CASSATMRYEQYF
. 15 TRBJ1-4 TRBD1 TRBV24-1 TGTGCCACCAGTGATTTGCACGAGGGGGCAGAAAAACTGTTTTTT CATSDLHEGAEKLFF
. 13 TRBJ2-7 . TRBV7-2 TGTGCCAGCAGCTTAGCGCAGGGCTACGAGCAGTACTTC CASSLAQGYEQYF
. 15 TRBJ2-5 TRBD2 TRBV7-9 TGTGCCAGCAGCTTACGGACTAGCGGACAAGAGACCCAGTACTTC CASSLRTSGQETQYF
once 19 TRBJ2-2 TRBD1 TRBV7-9 TGTGCCAGCAGCGGAGCCGGGACAGGGACCCTTAAGGACACCGGGGAGCTGTTTTTT CASSGAGTGTLKDTGELFF
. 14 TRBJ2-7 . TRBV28 TGTGCCAGTCGGAGCGGACAGAGCTCCTACGAGCAGTACTTC CASRSGQSSYEQYF
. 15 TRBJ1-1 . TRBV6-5 TGTGCCAGCAGTTACCAATCGACAGGAAACACTGAAGCTTTCTTT CASSYQSTGNTEAFF
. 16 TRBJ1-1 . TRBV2 TGTGCCAGCAGCCGTGACAGATTTAATATGAACACTGAAGCTTTCTTT CASSRDRFNMNTEAFF
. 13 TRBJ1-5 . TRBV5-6 TGTGCCAGCAGCCAGGGCCCGGATCTGCCCCAGCATTTT CASSQGPDLPQHF
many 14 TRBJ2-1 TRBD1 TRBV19 TGTGCCAGTAGCCACAGGGGGGCCTACAATGAGCAGTTCTTC CASSHRGAYNEQFF
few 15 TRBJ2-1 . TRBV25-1 TGTGCCAGCCTCTCACAGGGAAGCTCCTACAATGAGCAGTTCTTC CASLSQGSSYNEQFF
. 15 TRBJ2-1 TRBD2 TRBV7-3 TGTGCCAGCAGCTCAGACCCGGGAGGGTTCAATGAGCAGTTCTTC CASSSDPGGFNEQFF
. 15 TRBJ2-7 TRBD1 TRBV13 TGTGCCAGCAGCCCCCGGACAGGGAGCTCCTACGAGCAGTACTTC CASSPRTGSSYEQYF
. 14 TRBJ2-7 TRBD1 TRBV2 TGTGCCAGCCTAGACAGGGGGGTATCCTACGAGCAGTACTTC CASLDRGVSYEQYF
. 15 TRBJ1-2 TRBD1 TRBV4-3 TGCGCCAGCAGCCAAGATTCGGGACAGGGTGCCGGCTACACCTTC CASSQDSGQGAGYTF
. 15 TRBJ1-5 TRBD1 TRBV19 TGTGCCAGTACCCAGGGACAGGGGGCGAATCAGCCCCAGCATTTT CASTQGQGANQPQHF
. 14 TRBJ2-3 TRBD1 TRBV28 TGTGCCAGCAGTCCTGGACAGGGGGGAAAAACGCAGTATTTT CASSPGQGGKTQYF
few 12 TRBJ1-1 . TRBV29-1 TGCAGCGCCGGACACCTGAACACTGAAGCTTTCTTT CSAGHLNTEAFF
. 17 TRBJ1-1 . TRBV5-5 TGTGCCAGCAGCTTGGCCCCAGGGTCCCTCGCTGGGACTGAAGCTTTCTTT CASSLAPGSLAGTEAFF
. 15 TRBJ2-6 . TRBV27 TGTGCCAGCAGTTTCGGAGGGTCTGGGGCCAACGTCCTGACTTTC CASSFGGSGANVLTF
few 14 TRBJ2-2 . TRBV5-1 TGCGCCAGCAGCTTGGTCGGCAGCGCCGGGGAGCTGTTTTTT CASSLVGSAGELFF
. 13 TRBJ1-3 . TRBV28 TGTGCCGGTACCCGGAGCTCTGGAAACACCATATATTTT CAGTRSSGNTIYF
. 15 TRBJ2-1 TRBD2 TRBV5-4 TGTGCCAGCAGCGTGACTAGCGGGACCTACAATGAGCAGTTCTTC CASSVTSGTYNEQFF
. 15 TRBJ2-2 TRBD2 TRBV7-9 TGTGCCAGCAGCCGGACTAGCGGAGTCACCGGGGAGCTGTTTTTT CASSRTSGVTGELFF
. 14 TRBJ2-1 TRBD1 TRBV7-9 TGTGCCAGCAGCCTTGGACAGGGGGCGGGTGAGCAGTTCTTC CASSLGQGAGEQFF
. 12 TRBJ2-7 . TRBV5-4 TGTGCCAGCAGCTTCGGACAGTACGAGCAGTACTTC CASSFGQYEQYF
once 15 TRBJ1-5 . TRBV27 TGTGCCAGCAGTTTAAATACAGGGAACAATCAGCCCCAGCATTTT CASSLNTGNNQPQHF
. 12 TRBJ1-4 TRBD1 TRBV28 TGTGCTACAGGGGTCATTAATGAAAAACTGTTTTTT CATGVINEKLFF
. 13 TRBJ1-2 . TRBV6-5 TGTGCCAGCACCCCTGGAGGGAACTATGGCTACACCTTC CASTPGGNYGYTF
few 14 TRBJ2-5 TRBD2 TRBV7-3 TGTGCCAGCAGGCCGACTAGCGACCAAGAGACCCAGTACTTC CASRPTSDQETQYF
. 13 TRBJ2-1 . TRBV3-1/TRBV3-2 TGTGCCAGCAGCCAAGCGAGGGGGGGTGAGCAGTTCTTC CASSQARGGEQFF
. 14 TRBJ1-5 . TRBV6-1 TGTGCCAGCAGTGAGACGGGGGGGAATCAGCCCCAGCATTTT CASSETGGNQPQHF
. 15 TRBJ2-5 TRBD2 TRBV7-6 TGTGCCAGCAGCCCCGGGACTAGCGGGAGTGAGACCCAGTACTTC CASSPGTSGSETQYF
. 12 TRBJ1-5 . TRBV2 TGTGCCAGCAGTGAACATACAGGGTCCCAGCATTTT CASSEHTGSQHF
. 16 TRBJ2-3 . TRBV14 TGTGCCAGCAGCCAAGAATCAGGGGCTAGCACAGATACGCAGTATTTT CASSQESGASTDTQYF
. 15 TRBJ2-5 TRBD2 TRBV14 TGTGCCAGCAGCCAACCGGGACTAGCAGGAGAGACCCAGTACTTC CASSQPGLAGETQYF
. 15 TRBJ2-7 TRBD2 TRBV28 TGTGCCAGCAGAGCAGGCCTAGCGGGGAACGACGAGCAGTACTTC CASRAGLAGNDEQYF
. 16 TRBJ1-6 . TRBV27 TGTGCCAGCAGTTCAGTCGCGGGGACCCATAATTCACCCCTCCACTTT CASSSVAGTHNSPLHF
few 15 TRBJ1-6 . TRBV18 TGTGCCAGCTCACCCGGGATAACCGGGGATTCACCCCTCCACTTT CASSPGITGDSPLHF